A selection of T cell receptor beta chains follows, all from one sample in a study of CD8 T cells in Susac syndrome. One entry per CDR3 protein, called by TCRdb with MiXCR from the immunoSEQ multiplex PCR reads. The table shows some 260,000 distinct CDR3 sequences, with approximately 81% occurring only once. The specimen was CD8+ T cells from PBMCs. The receptor set was obtained from a human donor with multiple sclerosis. The CDR3 runs from the conserved cysteine through the conserved F or W. Fields, in order: J gene, clone size, V gene, D gene, CDR3 protein, CDR3 DNA. A D gene is named only where the DNA matches it firmly. Only some rows state a clone size, as once, few, many or a class for expanded clones.

>TRBJ2-2|.|TRBV19|.
CASSSPAENTGELFF
TGTGCCAGTAGTTCCCCCGCCGAAAACACCGGGGAGCTGTTTTTT
>TRBJ2-3|.|TRBV2|TRBD2
CASGELAGSTDTQYF
TGTGCCAGCGGGGAACTAGCGGGATCCACAGATACGCAGTATTTT
>TRBJ1-1|.|TRBV20-1|.
CSARWGGGAEAFF
TGCAGTGCTAGATGGGGTGGAGGGGCTGAAGCTTTCTTT
>TRBJ2-7|.|TRBV28|TRBD1
CASSIGTGALMGEQYF
TGTGCCAGCAGTATAGGGACAGGGGCCCTGATGGGCGAGCAGTACTTC
>TRBJ2-7|.|TRBV15|.
CATSRERGDPYEQYF
TGTGCCACCAGCAGAGAACGCGGAGACCCCTACGAGCAGTACTTC
>TRBJ2-3|few|TRBV27|TRBD2
CASSFGTSGSTDTQYF
TGTGCCAGCAGTTTCGGGACTAGCGGGAGCACAGATACGCAGTATTTT
>TRBJ2-7|.|TRBV5-4|.
CASSLGASPYEQYF
TGTGCCAGCAGCTTAGGAGCTAGCCCCTACGAGCAGTACTTC
>TRBJ2-7|.|TRBV27|TRBD2
CASSLVTGGRRIVADEQYF
TGTGCCAGCAGTTTGGTGACGGGCGGGAGGAGAATCGTAGCAGACGAGCAGTACTTC
>TRBJ2-1|.|TRBV3-1|TRBD2
CASSQDRGGRGYNEQFF
TGTGCCAGCAGCCAAGATCGGGGCGGGAGAGGGTACAATGAGCAGTTCTTC
>TRBJ2-1|.|TRBV2|.
CASSEPLNAGLSNEQFF
TGTGCCAGCAGTGAACCTTTGAATGCGGGACTGAGCAATGAGCAGTTCTTC
>TRBJ2-7|.|TRBV27|.
CASSPSGAHYEQYF
TGTGCCAGCAGCCCCTCGGGGGCGCATTACGAGCAGTACTTC
>TRBJ1-4|.|TRBV5-6|.
CASSLSFGIEKLFF
TGTGCCAGCAGCTTGTCTTTCGGTATTGAAAAACTGTTTTTT
>TRBJ1-1|.|TRBV11-2|.
CASSLDRPLNTEAFF
TGTGCCAGCAGCTTAGATCGTCCCCTTAACACTGAAGCTTTCTTT
>TRBJ1-2|.|TRBV27|TRBD1
CASSLSGTGVNGYTF
TGTGCCAGCAGTCTGTCCGGGACAGGGGTCAATGGCTACACCTTC
>TRBJ2-5|few|TRBV27|.
CASSRPRGDQYF
TGTGCCAGCAGCCGCCCCAGGGGTGACCAGTACTTC
>TRBJ2-1|.|TRBV27|TRBD2
CASRREGLAGNEQFF
TGTGCCAGCAGGCGGGAGGGGCTAGCGGGTAATGAGCAGTTCTTC
>TRBJ2-7|.|TRBV2|.
CASSEGGTFYEQYF
TGTGCCAGCAGTGAAGGGGGAACTTTTTACGAGCAGTACTTC
>TRBJ2-7|.|TRBV27|.
CASSSGPRYEQYF
TGTGCCAGCAGTTCGGGACCGCGTTACGAGCAGTACTTC
>TRBJ2-5|once|TRBV2|TRBD2
CASSEISVRAGGGETQYF
TGTGCCAGCAGTGAAATATCAGTTCGGGCGGGAGGAGGGGAGACCCAGTACTTC
>TRBJ2-1|.|TRBV19|.
CASSASVYSYNEQFF
TGTGCCAGTAGTGCTAGCGTTTACTCCTACAATGAGCAGTTCTTC
>TRBJ2-7|.|TRBV21-1|.
CASRMTLGREGANEQYF
TGTGCCAGCAGGATGACGCTTGGACGGGAGGGTGCCAACGAGCAGTACTTC
>TRBJ2-7|.|TRBV6-7|.
CARGGYLATEQYF
TGTGCAAGAGGCGGCTATCTAGCAACCGAGCAGTACTTC
>TRBJ1-2|.|TRBV9|TRBD1
CASSVAKGGENYGYTF
TGTGCCAGCAGCGTAGCCAAAGGGGGCGAAAACTATGGCTACACCTTC
>TRBJ1-3|.|TRBV9|.
CASSVGSGGRNTIYF
TGTGCCAGCAGCGTAGGTTCGGGGGGTCGAAACACCATATATTTT
>TRBJ2-5|.|TRBV6-5|TRBD2
CASSSGLAGVLETQYF
TGTGCCAGCAGTTCGGGACTAGCGGGAGTGTTGGAGACCCAGTACTTC
>TRBJ1-2|.|TRBV7-9|.
CASSLVQEHDYGYTF
TGTGCCAGCAGCTTAGTGCAGGAACACGACTATGGCTACACCTTC
>TRBJ1-1|.|TRBV7-9|TRBD1
CASSLLGTGMNTEAFF
TGTGCCAGCAGCTTACTTGGGACAGGGATGAACACTGAAGCTTTCTTT
>TRBJ2-7|.|TRBV11-2|.
CASSLVTPYEQYF
TGTGCCAGCAGCTTAGTTACCCCCTACGAGCAGTACTTC
>TRBJ2-1|.|TRBV6-5|TRBD2
CASSFRLAGEEDEQFF
TGTGCCAGCAGTTTCCGACTAGCGGGAGAGGAAGATGAGCAGTTCTTC
>TRBJ1-1|once|TRBV9|.
CASSVATGGTEAFF
TGTGCCAGCAGCGTAGCCACGGGGGGGACTGAAGCTTTCTTT
>TRBJ2-7|.|TRBV19|.
CASSWAGDSYEQYF
TGTGCCAGTAGTTGGGCAGGGGACTCCTACGAGCAGTACTTC
>TRBJ2-6|.|TRBV27|TRBD1
CASSSPTGSGANVLTF
TGTGCCAGCAGTTCGCCGACAGGGTCAGGGGCCAACGTCCTGACTTTC
>TRBJ2-7|.|TRBV11-2|.
CASSIGPSTYEQYF
TGTGCCAGCAGCATCGGACCGTCGACCTACGAGCAGTACTTC
>TRBJ1-1|.|TRBV12-3/TRBV12-4|TRBD1
CASSPGTDAFF
TGTGCCAGCAGTCCCGGGACAGATGCTTTCTTT
>TRBJ2-1|.|TRBV7-9|.
CASPAEDRGTPSLSF
TGTGCCAGTCCCGCCGAAGACAGAGGGACTCCCAGTCTGTCCTTC